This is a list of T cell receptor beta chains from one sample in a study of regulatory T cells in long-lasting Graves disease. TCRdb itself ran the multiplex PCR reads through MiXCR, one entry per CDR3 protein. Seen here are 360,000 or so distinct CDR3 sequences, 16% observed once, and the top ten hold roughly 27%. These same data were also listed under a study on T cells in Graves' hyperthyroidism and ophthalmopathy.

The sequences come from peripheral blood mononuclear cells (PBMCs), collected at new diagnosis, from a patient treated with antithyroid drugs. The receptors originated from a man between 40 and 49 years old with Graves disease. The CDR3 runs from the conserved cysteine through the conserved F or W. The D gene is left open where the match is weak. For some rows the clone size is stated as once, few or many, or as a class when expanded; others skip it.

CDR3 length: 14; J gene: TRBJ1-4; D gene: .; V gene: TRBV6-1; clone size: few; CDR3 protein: CASSRGGSNEKLFF; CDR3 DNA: TGTGCCAGCAGTCGCGGAGGGTCGAATGAAAAACTGTTTTTT
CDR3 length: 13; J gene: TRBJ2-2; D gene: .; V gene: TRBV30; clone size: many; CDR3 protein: CAWSDGNTGELFF; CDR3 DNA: TGTGCCTGGAGTGACGGAAACACCGGGGAGCTGTTTTTT
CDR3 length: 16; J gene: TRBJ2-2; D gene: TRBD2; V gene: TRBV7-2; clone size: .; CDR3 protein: CASSPRAGGPFEELFF; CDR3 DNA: TGTGCCAGCAGCCCTCGAGCGGGGGGCCCATTCGAGGAGCTGTTTTTT
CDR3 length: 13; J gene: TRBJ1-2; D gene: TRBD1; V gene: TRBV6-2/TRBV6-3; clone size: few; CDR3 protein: CASRDRGPGGYTF; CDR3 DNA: TGTGCCAGCCGGGACAGGGGGCCGGGGGGCTACACCTTC
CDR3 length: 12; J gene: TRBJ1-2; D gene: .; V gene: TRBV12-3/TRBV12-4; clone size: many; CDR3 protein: CASSPARTAFTF; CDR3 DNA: TGTGCCAGCAGTCCTGCCCGGACTGCCTTTACCTTC
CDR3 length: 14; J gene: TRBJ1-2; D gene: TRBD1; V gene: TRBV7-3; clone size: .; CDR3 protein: CASSPGQGLRGYTF; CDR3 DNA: TGTGCCAGCAGCCCGGGACAGGGTCTTCGTGGCTACACCTTC
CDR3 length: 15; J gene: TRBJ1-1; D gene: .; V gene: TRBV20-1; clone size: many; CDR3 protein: CSARESKGMNTEAFF; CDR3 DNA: TGCAGTGCTAGAGAAAGTAAGGGAATGAACACTGAAGCTTTCTTT
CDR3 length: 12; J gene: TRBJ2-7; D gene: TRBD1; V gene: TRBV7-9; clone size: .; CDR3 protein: CASNRGLDEQYF; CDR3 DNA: TGTGCCAGCAACAGGGGGCTGGACGAGCAGTACTTC
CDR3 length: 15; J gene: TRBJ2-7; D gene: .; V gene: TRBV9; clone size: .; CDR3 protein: CASSVHRGASSEQYF; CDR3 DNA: TGTGCCAGCAGCGTGCACCGGGGGGCTTCATCCGAGCAGTACTTC
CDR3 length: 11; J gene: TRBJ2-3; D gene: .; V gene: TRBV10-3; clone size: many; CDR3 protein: CAISATDTQYF; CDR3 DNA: TGTGCCATCAGTGCGACAGATACGCAGTATTTT
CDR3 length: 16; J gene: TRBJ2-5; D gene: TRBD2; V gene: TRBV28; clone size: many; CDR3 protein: CASSFLAGGLEETQYF; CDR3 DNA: TGTGCCAGCAGTTTCCTAGCGGGGGGACTGGAAGAGACCCAGTACTTC
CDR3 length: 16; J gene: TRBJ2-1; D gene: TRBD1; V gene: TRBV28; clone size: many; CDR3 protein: CASRGTGGTSYNEQFF; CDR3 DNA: TGTGCCAGCAGGGGAACAGGGGGCACCTCCTACAATGAGCAGTTCTTC
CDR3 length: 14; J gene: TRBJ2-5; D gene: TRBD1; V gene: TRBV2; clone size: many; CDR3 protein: CASILNRGKETQYF; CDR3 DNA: TGTGCCAGCATTCTCAACAGGGGGAAAGAGACCCAGTACTTC
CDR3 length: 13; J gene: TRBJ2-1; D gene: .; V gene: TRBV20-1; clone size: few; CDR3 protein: CSASSDATPKQFF; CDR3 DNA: TGCAGTGCTAGCTCGGATGCCACCCCCAAGCAGTTCTTC
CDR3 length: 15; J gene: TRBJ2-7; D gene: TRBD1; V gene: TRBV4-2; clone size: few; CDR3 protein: CASSQERQGAYEQYF; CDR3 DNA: TGTGCCAGCAGCCAAGAAAGACAGGGGGCTTACGAGCAGTACTTC
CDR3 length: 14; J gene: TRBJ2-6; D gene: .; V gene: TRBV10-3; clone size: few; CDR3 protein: CAIKQNSGANVLTF; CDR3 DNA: TGTGCCATCAAGCAGAACTCTGGGGCCAACGTCCTGACTTTC
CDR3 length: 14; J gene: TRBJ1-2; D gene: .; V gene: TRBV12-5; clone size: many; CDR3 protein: CASGLPPLDYGYTF; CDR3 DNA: TGTGCTAGTGGTCTCCCTCCCCTAGACTATGGCTACACCTTC
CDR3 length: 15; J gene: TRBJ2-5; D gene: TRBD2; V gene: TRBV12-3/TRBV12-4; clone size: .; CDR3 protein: CASSGERGGWETQYF; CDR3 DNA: TGTGCCAGCAGCGGGGAGCGGGGGGGTTGGGAGACCCAGTACTTC
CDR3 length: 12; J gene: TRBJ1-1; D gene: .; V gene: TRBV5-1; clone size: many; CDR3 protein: CASRQVNTEAFF; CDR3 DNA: TGCGCCAGCAGACAGGTGAACACTGAAGCTTTCTTT
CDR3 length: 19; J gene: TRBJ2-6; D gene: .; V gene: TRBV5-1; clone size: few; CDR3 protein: CASSLRSGTSNSGANVLTF; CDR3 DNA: TGCGCCAGCAGCTTAAGGTCCGGGACATCCAACTCTGGGGCCAACGTCCTGACTTTC
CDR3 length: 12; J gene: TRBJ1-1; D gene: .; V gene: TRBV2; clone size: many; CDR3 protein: CASSREWAEAFF; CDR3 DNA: TGTGCCAGCAGTAGAGAATGGGCTGAAGCTTTCTTT
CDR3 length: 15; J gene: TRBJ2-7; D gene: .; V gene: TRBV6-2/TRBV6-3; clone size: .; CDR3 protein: CASSYSSGHNYEQYF; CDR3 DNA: TGTGCCAGCAGTTACTCGTCTGGACACAACTACGAGCAGTACTTC
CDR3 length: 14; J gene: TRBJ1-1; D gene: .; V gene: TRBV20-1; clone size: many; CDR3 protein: CSARDYGGRTEAFF; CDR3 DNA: TGCAGTGCTAGAGATTACGGAGGACGAACTGAAGCTTTCTTT
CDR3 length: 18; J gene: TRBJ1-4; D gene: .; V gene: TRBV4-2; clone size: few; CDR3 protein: CASSRLTGRGAGDEKLFF; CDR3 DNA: TGTGCCAGCAGCCGGCTCACTGGCCGGGGGGCGGGGGATGAAAAACTGTTTTTT
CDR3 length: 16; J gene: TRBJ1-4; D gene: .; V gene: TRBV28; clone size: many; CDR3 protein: CASSSLPGPAEEKLFF; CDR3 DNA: TGTGCCAGCAGTTCTCTTCCGGGCCCGGCAGAGGAAAAACTGTTTTTT
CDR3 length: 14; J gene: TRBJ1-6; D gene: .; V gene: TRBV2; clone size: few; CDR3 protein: CASRRAGADSPLHF; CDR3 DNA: TGTGCCAGCAGAAGGGCTGGGGCGGATTCACCCCTCCACTTT
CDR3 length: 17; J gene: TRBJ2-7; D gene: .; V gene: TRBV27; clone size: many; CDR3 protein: CASSLGYGLPPYYEQYF; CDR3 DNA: TGTGCCAGCAGTTTAGGGTACGGGCTTCCCCCTTACTACGAGCAGTACTTC
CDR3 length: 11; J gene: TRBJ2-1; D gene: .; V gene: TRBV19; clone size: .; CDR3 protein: CASRVGGGQFF; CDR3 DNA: TGTGCCAGCAGGGTGGGTGGGGGGCAGTTCTTC
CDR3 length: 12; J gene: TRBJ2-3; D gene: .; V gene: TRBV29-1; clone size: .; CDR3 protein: CSVAGVTDTQYF; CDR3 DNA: TGCAGCGTTGCAGGGGTTACAGATACGCAGTATTTT
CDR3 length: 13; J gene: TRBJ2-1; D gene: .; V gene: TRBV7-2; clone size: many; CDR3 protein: CASSFRKVTSLFF; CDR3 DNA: TGTGCCAGCAGCTTTAGGAAAGTGACGAGCTTGTTCTTC
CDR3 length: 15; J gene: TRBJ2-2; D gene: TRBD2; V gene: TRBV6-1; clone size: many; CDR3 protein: CASSLRTSTDGELFF; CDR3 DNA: TGTGCCAGCAGTCTGCGGACTAGTACTGACGGGGAGCTGTTTTTT
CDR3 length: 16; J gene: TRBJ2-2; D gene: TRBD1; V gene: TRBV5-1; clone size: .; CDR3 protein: CASSLGTVRGTGELFF; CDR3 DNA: TGTGCCAGCAGCTTGGGGACAGTCCGAGGGACCGGGGAGCTGTTTTTT
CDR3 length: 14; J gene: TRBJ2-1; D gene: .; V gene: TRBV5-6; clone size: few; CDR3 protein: CASSKRAFYNEQFF; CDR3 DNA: TGTGCCAGCAGCAAGAGGGCCTTCTACAATGAGCAGTTCTTC
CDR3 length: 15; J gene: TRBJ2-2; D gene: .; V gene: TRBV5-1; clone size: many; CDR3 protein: CASSLAAVNTGELFF; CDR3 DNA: TGCGCCAGCAGCTTGGCGGCGGTGAACACCGGGGAGCTGTTTTTT
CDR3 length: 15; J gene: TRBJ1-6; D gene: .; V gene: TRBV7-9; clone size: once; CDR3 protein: CASSPGAADNSPLHF; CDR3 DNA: TGTGCCAGCTCACCGGGGGCAGCCGATAATTCACCCCTCCACTTT
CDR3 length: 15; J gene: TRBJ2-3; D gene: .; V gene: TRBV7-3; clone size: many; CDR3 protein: CASSLTFSRSDTQYF; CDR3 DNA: TGTGCCAGCAGCTTAACGTTCTCGCGTTCAGATACGCAGTATTTT
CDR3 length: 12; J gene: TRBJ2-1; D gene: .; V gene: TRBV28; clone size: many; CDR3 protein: CASSLLSDEQFF; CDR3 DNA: TGTGCCAGCAGTTTACTATCGGATGAGCAGTTCTTC
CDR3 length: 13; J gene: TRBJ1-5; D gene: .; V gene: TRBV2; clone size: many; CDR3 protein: CASTGRFGKPQHF; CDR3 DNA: TGTGCCAGCACCGGCAGGTTCGGCAAGCCCCAGCATTTT
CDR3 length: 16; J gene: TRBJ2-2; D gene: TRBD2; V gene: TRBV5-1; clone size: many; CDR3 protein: CASSPIAGVNTGELFF; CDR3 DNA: TGCGCCAGCAGCCCTATAGCGGGGGTGAACACCGGGGAGCTGTTTTTT
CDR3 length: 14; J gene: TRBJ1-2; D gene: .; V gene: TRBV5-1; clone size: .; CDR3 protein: CASSQARGSYGYTF; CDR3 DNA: TGCGCCAGCAGCCAAGCGAGGGGATCCTATGGCTACACCTTC
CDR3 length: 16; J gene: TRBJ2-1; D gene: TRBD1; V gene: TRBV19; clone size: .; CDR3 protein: CASSRNRDRGWNEQFF; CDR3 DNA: TGTGCCAGTAGTAGAAACCGGGACAGGGGATGGAATGAGCAGTTCTTC
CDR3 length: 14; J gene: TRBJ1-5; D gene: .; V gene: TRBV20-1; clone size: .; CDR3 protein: CSARGAGFHQPQHF; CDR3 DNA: TGCAGTGCTAGAGGTGCAGGGTTTCATCAGCCCCAGCATTTT
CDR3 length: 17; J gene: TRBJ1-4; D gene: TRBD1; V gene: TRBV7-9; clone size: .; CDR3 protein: CASSLDGWGQGNEKLFF; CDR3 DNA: TGTGCCAGCAGCCTAGACGGCTGGGGACAGGGTAATGAAAAACTGTTTTTT
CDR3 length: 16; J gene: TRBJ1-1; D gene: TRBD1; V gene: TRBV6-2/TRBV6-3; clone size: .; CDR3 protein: CASSVIRDRVGTEAFF; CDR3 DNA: TGTGCCAGCAGTGTGATTAGGGACAGGGTGGGCACTGAAGCTTTCTTT
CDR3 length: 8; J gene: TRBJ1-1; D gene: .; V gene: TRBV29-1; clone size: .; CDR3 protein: CSVGGAFF; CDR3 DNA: TGCAGCGTGGGCGGGGCTTTCTTT